This TCR beta chain was documented in a study of T cells in Graves' hyperthyroidism and ophthalmopathy. This CDR3 contains 13 residues. In germline, CDR1 is DFQATT, CDR2 SNEGSKA (reference sequence). V was cut by 0 bases and J by 8 bases, with 10 bases left in between. Amplified regions were TCR beta CDR3 sequences from RNA transcripts. The TCR CDR3 first-round RT-PCR relied on the HTBI primer set. TCRdb reanalysed the multiplex PCR reads using MiXCR and keeps one entry per CDR3 protein. Of more than 600,000 distinct CDR3 sequences listed, about 16% are singletons. The gene calls are TRBV20-1 and TRBJ1-4; D possibly corresponds to TRBD1 (5 bases). The source material was blood. The receptor's source is a young man with Graves' hyperthyroidism. CDR3 coding DNA: TGCAGTGCTAGAGATTACGACAGAGAAAAACTGTTTTTT. It codes for CSARDYDREKLFF.